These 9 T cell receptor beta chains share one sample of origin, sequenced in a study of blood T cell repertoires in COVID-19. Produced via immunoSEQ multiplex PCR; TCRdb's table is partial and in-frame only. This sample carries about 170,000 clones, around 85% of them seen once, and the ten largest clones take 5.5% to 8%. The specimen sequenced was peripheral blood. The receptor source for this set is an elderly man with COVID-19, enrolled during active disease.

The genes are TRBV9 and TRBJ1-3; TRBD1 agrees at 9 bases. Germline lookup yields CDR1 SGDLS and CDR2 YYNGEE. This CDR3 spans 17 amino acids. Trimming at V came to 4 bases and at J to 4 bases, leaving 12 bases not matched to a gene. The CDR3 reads CASSPYPQGAAGNTIYF. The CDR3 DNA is TGTGCCAGCAGCCCATACCCACAGGGGGCGGCGGGAAACACCATATATTTT.

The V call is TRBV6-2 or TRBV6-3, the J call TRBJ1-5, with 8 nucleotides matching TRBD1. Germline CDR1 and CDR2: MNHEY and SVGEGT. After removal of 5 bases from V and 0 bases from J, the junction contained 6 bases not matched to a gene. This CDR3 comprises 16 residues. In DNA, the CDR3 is TGTGCCAGCAGTCCCGCGACAGGGGATAGCAATCAGCCCCAGCATTTT. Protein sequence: CASSPATGDSNQPQHF.

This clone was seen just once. This chain's CDR3 is CASSYRQSGSYTF. The CDR3 nucleotides read TGTGCCAGCAGCTACAGACAGTCTGGATCCTACACCTTC. V is TRBV5-4 and J is TRBJ1-2, with D possibly being TRBD1 (5 bases). Per the germline V gene, CDR1 is SGHNT and CDR2 is YYREEE (reference sequence). Between the trimmed V and J ends, which lost 3 bases and 10 bases, there was a span of 16 bases. CDR3 length: 13 amino acids. The full variable domain, rest sourced from reference TRBV5-4 and TRBJ1-2, is ETGVTQSPTHLIKTRGQQVTLRCSSQSGHNTVSWYQQALGQGPQFIFQYYREEENGRGNFPPRFSGLQFPNYSSELNVNALELDDSALYLCASSYRQSGSYTFGSGTRLTVV.

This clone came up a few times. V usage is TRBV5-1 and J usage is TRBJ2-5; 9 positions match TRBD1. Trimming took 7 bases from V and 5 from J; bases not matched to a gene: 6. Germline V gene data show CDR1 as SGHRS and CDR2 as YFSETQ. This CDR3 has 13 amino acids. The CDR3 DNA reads TGCGCCAGCCGGACAGGGGTGCGGGAGACCCAGTACTTC. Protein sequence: CASRTGVRETQYF. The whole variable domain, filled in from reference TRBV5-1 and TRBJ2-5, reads KAGVTQTPRYLIKTRGQQVTLSCSPISGHRSVSWYQQTPGQGLQFLFEYFSETQRNKGNFPGRFSGRQFSNSRSEMNVSTLELGDSALYLCASRTGVRETQYFGPGTRLLVL.

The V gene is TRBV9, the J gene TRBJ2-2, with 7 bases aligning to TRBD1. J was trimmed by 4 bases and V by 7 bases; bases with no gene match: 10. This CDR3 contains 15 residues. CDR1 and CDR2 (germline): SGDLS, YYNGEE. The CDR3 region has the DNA TGTGCCAGCGAGCTTAAGGGGGCAGGCACCGGGGAGCTGTTTTTT. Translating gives CASELKGAGTGELFF. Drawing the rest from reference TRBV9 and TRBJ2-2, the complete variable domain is DSGVTQTPKHLITATGQRVTLRCSPRSGDLSVYWYQQSLDQGLQFLIQYYNGEERAKGNILERFSAQQFPDLHSELNLSSLELGDSALYFCASELKGAGTGELFFGEGSRLTVL.

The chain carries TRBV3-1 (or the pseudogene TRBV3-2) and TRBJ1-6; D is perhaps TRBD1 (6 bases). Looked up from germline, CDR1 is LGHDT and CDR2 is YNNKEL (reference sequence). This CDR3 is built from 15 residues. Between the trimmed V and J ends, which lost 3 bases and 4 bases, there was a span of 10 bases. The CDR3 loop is CASSQRTEYNSPLHF. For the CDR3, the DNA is TGTGCCAGCAGCCAGCGGACAGAGTATAATTCACCCCTCCACTTT.

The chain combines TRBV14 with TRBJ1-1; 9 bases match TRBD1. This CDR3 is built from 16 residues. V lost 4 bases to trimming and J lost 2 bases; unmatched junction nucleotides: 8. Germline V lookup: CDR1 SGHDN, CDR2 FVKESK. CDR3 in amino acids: CASSPYRGLGNTEAFF. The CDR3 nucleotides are TGTGCCAGCAGCCCATACAGGGGGCTTGGAAACACTGAAGCTTTCTTT.

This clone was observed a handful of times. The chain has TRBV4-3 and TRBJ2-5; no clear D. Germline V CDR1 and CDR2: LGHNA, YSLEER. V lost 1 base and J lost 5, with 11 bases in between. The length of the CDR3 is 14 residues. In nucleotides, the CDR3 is TGCGCCAGCAGCCAAGCGGGTGGTCGGGAGACCCAGTACTTC. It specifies CASSQAGGRETQYF.

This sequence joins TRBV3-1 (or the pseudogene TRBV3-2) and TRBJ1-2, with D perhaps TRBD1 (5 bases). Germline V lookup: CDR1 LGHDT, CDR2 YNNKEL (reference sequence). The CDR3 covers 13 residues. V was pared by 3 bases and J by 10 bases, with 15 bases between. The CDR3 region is CASSQGGNQDYTF. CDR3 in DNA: TGTGCCAGCAGCCAGGGGGGGAATCAGGACTACACCTTC.